These T cell receptor beta chains were read from a single sample in a study of memory CD4+ T cells and cytomegalovirus serostatus. Data came from immunoSEQ multiplex PCR; TCRdb stores just in-frame clones and leaves some out. Of some 66,000 clones listed, about 75% are singletons. The specimen sequenced was memory CD4+ T cells from blood. These TCRs come from an adult in good health and CMV-seropositive. CDR3s include the opening cysteine and the closing phenylalanine or tryptophan. The order of the fields is clone size, J gene, D gene, V gene, CDR3 protein, CDR3 DNA. A D gene is named only where the DNA matches it firmly. Clone size appears in some rows only: once, few, many, or a class for an expanded clone.

clone size: NA; J gene: TRBJ1-5; D gene: NA; V gene: TRBV28; CDR3 protein: CASSFVNSNQPQHF; CDR3 DNA: TGTGCCAGCAGTTTCGTGAACAGCAATCAGCCCCAGCATTTT
clone size: NA; J gene: TRBJ2-7; D gene: NA; V gene: TRBV7-6; CDR3 protein: CASQSSLRSYEQYF; CDR3 DNA: TGTGCCAGCCAAAGCTCTCTGAGATCCTACGAGCAGTACTTC
clone size: NA; J gene: TRBJ1-1; D gene: TRBD1; V gene: TRBV2; CDR3 protein: CASSPGTGDRAFF; CDR3 DNA: TGTGCCAGCAGCCCTGGGACAGGAGATCGAGCTTTCTTT
clone size: NA; J gene: TRBJ2-7; D gene: TRBD2; V gene: TRBV5-6; CDR3 protein: CASSLPPGGAISYEQYF; CDR3 DNA: TGTGCCAGCAGCTTACCCCCGGGAGGGGCCATCTCCTACGAGCAGTACTTC
clone size: NA; J gene: TRBJ1-1; D gene: TRBD1; V gene: TRBV4-1; CDR3 protein: CASSHPGQGSEAFF; CDR3 DNA: TGCGCCAGCAGCCATCCGGGACAGGGTTCTGAAGCTTTCTTT
clone size: NA; J gene: TRBJ2-7; D gene: TRBD2; V gene: TRBV7-2; CDR3 protein: CASSLGRGGAEQYF; CDR3 DNA: TGTGCCAGCAGCTTAGGGCGGGGGGGCGCCGAGCAGTACTTC
clone size: few; J gene: TRBJ1-1; D gene: NA; V gene: TRBV10-3; CDR3 protein: CAISGSVANTEAFF; CDR3 DNA: TGTGCCATCAGTGGGTCCGTGGCTAACACTGAAGCTTTCTTT
clone size: NA; J gene: TRBJ2-1; D gene: NA; V gene: TRBV6-1; CDR3 protein: CASSEVGYNEQFF; CDR3 DNA: TGTGCCAGCAGTGAAGTGGGATACAATGAGCAGTTCTTC
clone size: NA; J gene: TRBJ2-7; D gene: TRBD1; V gene: TRBV6-1; CDR3 protein: CASSLAQGDHEQYF; CDR3 DNA: TGTGCCAGCAGTCTGGCGCAGGGGGACCACGAGCAGTACTTC
clone size: NA; J gene: TRBJ2-7; D gene: TRBD2; V gene: TRBV2; CDR3 protein: CASSGQLVSTSGGYEQYF; CDR3 DNA: TGTGCCAGCAGCGGACAGCTAGTTAGCACTAGCGGGGGTTACGAGCAGTACTTC
clone size: NA; J gene: TRBJ2-5; D gene: TRBD2; V gene: TRBV7-2; CDR3 protein: CASSLVQRESETQYF; CDR3 DNA: TGTGCCAGCAGCTTGGTGCAGCGGGAGTCAGAGACCCAGTACTTC
clone size: NA; J gene: TRBJ1-2; D gene: NA; V gene: TRBV7-2; CDR3 protein: CASSLDENYGYTF; CDR3 DNA: TGTGCCAGCAGCTTGGACGAAAACTATGGCTACACCTTC
clone size: once; J gene: TRBJ1-1; D gene: TRBD1; V gene: TRBV6-6; CDR3 protein: CASSSLGTGLNTEAFF; CDR3 DNA: TGTGCCAGCAGCTCCCTCGGGACAGGGTTGAACACTGAAGCTTTCTTT
clone size: NA; J gene: TRBJ2-6; D gene: NA; V gene: TRBV28; CDR3 protein: CASSFLLVGDTSSGANVLTF; CDR3 DNA: TGTGCCAGCAGTTTTTTGTTGGTGGGGGACACCAGCTCTGGGGCCAACGTCCTGACTTTC
clone size: NA; J gene: TRBJ2-7; D gene: NA; V gene: TRBV7-2; CDR3 protein: CASSFITSAYEQYF; CDR3 DNA: TGTGCCAGCAGCTTTATAACAAGCGCCTACGAGCAGTACTTC
clone size: NA; J gene: TRBJ2-5; D gene: NA; V gene: TRBV2; CDR3 protein: CASKEDRQQETQYF; CDR3 DNA: TGTGCCAGCAAAGAGGATCGGCAGCAAGAGACCCAGTACTTC
clone size: NA; J gene: TRBJ1-3; D gene: TRBD1; V gene: TRBV11-1; CDR3 protein: CASSFGTGGRNTIYF; CDR3 DNA: TGTGCCAGCAGCTTTGGGACAGGGGGAAGAAACACCATATATTTT
clone size: few; J gene: TRBJ1-4; D gene: NA; V gene: TRBV6-1; CDR3 protein: CASSEARPNNEKLFF; CDR3 DNA: TGTGCCAGCAGTGAAGCGCGACCTAATAATGAAAAACTGTTTTTT
clone size: NA; J gene: TRBJ1-4; D gene: TRBD1; V gene: TRBV5-1; CDR3 protein: CASSPTGNEKLFF; CDR3 DNA: TGCGCCAGCAGCCCGACAGGGAATGAAAAACTGTTTTTT
clone size: NA; J gene: TRBJ2-5; D gene: TRBD2; V gene: TRBV5-6; CDR3 protein: CASSGTSGQETQYF; CDR3 DNA: TGTGCCAGCAGCGGAACTAGCGGACAAGAGACCCAGTACTTC
clone size: NA; J gene: TRBJ1-3; D gene: NA; V gene: TRBV6-5; CDR3 protein: CASTPRGQAGNTIYF; CDR3 DNA: TGTGCCAGCACCCCTCGGGGCCAAGCTGGAAACACCATATATTTT
clone size: NA; J gene: TRBJ1-2; D gene: NA; V gene: TRBV9; CDR3 protein: CASSVGAGEDYGYTF; CDR3 DNA: TGTGCCAGCAGCGTAGGGGCAGGGGAAGACTATGGCTACACCTTC
clone size: NA; J gene: TRBJ2-1; D gene: NA; V gene: TRBV6-6; CDR3 protein: CASNQDSYNEQFF; CDR3 DNA: TGTGCCAGCAACCAGGACTCATACAATGAGCAGTTCTTC
clone size: NA; J gene: TRBJ2-3; D gene: TRBD1; V gene: TRBV7-3; CDR3 protein: CASSPGTGVTDTQYF; CDR3 DNA: TGTGCCAGCAGCCCCGGGACAGGGGTTACAGATACGCAGTATTTT
clone size: NA; J gene: TRBJ1-2; D gene: NA; V gene: TRBV6-5; CDR3 protein: CASSSPGLFGYTF; CDR3 DNA: TGTGCCAGCAGTTCTCCGGGCCTTTTTGGCTACACCTTC
clone size: NA; J gene: TRBJ2-3; D gene: NA; V gene: TRBV2; CDR3 protein: CASSGQFNTDTQYF; CDR3 DNA: TGTGCCAGCAGTGGCCAGTTCAACACAGATACGCAGTATTTT